The T cell receptor beta chain under discussion was sequenced for a study of shared clonotypes between healthy human individuals. Overall study: There were three CD4 naive, three CD4 memory, two CD8 naive and one CD8 memory plates per donor.

The CDR3 contains 13 residues. CDR1 MNHEY and CDR2 SMNVEV come from the germline V gene (reference sequence). In regard to this clone: Its antigen is unknown.

Researchers partitioned CD4+ cells into CD45RA+ naive and CD45RA-negative memory subsets. Sequencing was performed with immunoSEQ multiplex PCR; in TCRdb, only in-frame clones are kept and a portion is missing. The data show millions of clones, with around 94% seen just once and 0.14% held by the top ten. Regarding the study as a whole: Relative to clonotypes present in all four donors, those not shared had lower generation probabilities. Larger estimated richness was generally seen in naive subsets than in memory subsets.

The clonotype was recovered from a man younger than 30 in good health. Sequenced material: naive CD4+ T cells sorted from blood. Stated subset: CD45RA+ positively selected. The chain couples TRBV27 to TRBJ2-5; D gene unclear. With the DNA end fitting TRBJ2-7 better, the J assignment may be wrong. CDR3 sequence (DNA): TGTGCCAGCAGTAACGGGCCACCCTACGAGCAGTACTTC. Translating it yields CASSNGPPYEQYF.